The 7 T cell receptor beta chains listed next were all sequenced from one sample in a study of shared clonotypes between healthy human individuals. Produced via immunoSEQ multiplex PCR; TCRdb's table is partial and in-frame only. The table has about 2.1 million clones, 93% seen once. Terminally differentiated effector memory CD45RA+ cells were excluded by CCR7 positive selection of CD45RO-negative cells. The sample comprised naive CD8+ T cells from PBMCs. Every receptor here comes from a man between 18 and 29 years old in good health. Some clones in this sample may be carry-over from other donors' samples.

The chain carries TRBV7-9 and TRBJ2-5; 10 bases line up with TRBD1. J gave up 3 bases and V 5 bases, and 12 bases lay outside the gene matches. CDR1 is SEHNR and CDR2 is FQNEAQ in the germline V gene (reference sequence). This CDR3 is 17 amino acids long. This CDR3 is CASSPGDRGPWKETQYF. Written as DNA, the CDR3 is TGTGCCAGCAGCCCCGGAGACAGGGGGCCATGGAAAGAGACCCAGTACTTC. The full variable domain, with the rest looked up from reference TRBV7-9 and TRBJ2-5, is DTGVSQNPRHKITKRGQNVTFRCDPISEHNRLYWYRQTLGQGPEFLTYFQNEAQLEKSRLLSDRFSAERPKGSFSTLEIQRTEQGDSAMYLCASSPGDRGPWKETQYFGPGTRLLVL.

This clone has a single count. V usage is TRBV7-6 and J usage is TRBJ2-7, with 8 bases identical to TRBD2. The germline CDR1 and CDR2 sequences are SGHVS and FNYEAQ. The CDR3 length is 15 residues. V shed 1 base and J 5 bases; nucleotides not matched to a gene: 7. CDR3 loop: CASSLGRSGGNEQYF. The CDR3, as DNA: TGTGCCAGCAGCTTAGGGCGGAGCGGGGGTAACGAGCAGTACTTC.

V and J are TRBV7-2 and TRBJ1-1; possible D gene TRBD1, 5 bases. Germline V CDR1 and CDR2: SGHTA, FQGNSA. Deletions cut 1 base from V and 0 bases from J, with 15 bases between. CDR3 length: 17 residues. Here the CDR3 reads CASSLGGLGVVNTEAFF. CDR3 bases: TGTGCCAGCAGCTTAGGTGGACTGGGGGTGGTGAACACTGAAGCTTTCTTT.

The chain recombines TRBV10-2 with TRBJ1-4; D is uncertain. Germline V lookup: CDR1 WSHSY, CDR2 SAAADI. The V and J ends lost 7 bases and 8 bases respectively, with 20 bases between them. This CDR3 has 15 amino acids. Here the CDR3 reads CASTPRPGFGEKLFF. The CDR3 DNA reads as TGCGCCAGCACCCCCCGTCCTGGATTTGGAGAAAAACTGTTTTTT.

The genes are TRBV29-1 and TRBJ2-7, with 8 bases fitting TRBD2. V was pared by 1 base and J by 6 bases, with 14 bases of the junction left unmatched. CDR3 length equals 16 residues. Germline V gene data show CDR1 as SQVTM and CDR2 as ANQGSEA. CDR3 amino acids: CSVEGGTGGPRGEQYF. CDR3 coding DNA: TGCAGCGTTGAAGGGGGTACGGGAGGGCCTCGGGGCGAGCAGTACTTC.

Concerning this clone itself: Mismatch with germline at one junction end may stem from a read error. The chain recombines TRBV6-1 with TRBJ1-1; TRBD1 is a possible D gene (5 bases). Germline loops: CDR1 MNHNS, CDR2 SASEGT. This CDR3 region has 13 residues. The CDR3 region is CASSMAGTTGAFF. The CDR3 nucleotides read TGTGCCAGCTCCATGGCAGGGACCACTGGAGCTTTCTTT.

V gene TRBV29-1 combines with J gene TRBJ2-3; D is unclear. CDR3 length: 11 residues. CDR1 is SQVTM and CDR2 is ANQGSEA in the germline V gene. Deletions cut 6 bases from V and 0 bases from J, with 4 bases between. The CDR3 DNA reads as TGCAGCGTCCACAGCACAGATACGCAGTATTTT. This translates into CSVHSTDTQYF.